This TCR beta chain was found in a study of T cells in Graves' hyperthyroidism and ophthalmopathy. RNA transcripts served as the template for amplifying TCR beta CDR3 regions. The TCR CDR3 was amplified in a first-round RT-PCR using the HTBI primer set. TCRdb processed the multiplex PCR reads anew with MiXCR; each CDR3 protein has one entry. Altogether approximately 250,000 distinct CDR3 sequences are present, approximately 23% being singletons, with the ten largest covering approximately 32%. Germline V CDR1 and CDR2: ENHRY, SYGVKD. V trimming: 0 bases; J trimming: 5 bases; junction bases outside the gene matches: 6. This CDR3 contains 15 residues. Comment on this clonotype: Its antigen remains unknown.

General study results and limits: Ophthalmopathy, as predicted by the model, came a median around 7 months after the prediction.

The study based diagnoses on clinical symptoms, serum thyroxine and TRAb, thyroid ultrasound and orbital computed tomography. Out of more than 8 ml of fresh peripheral blood came the PBMCs. The clonotype was recovered from a woman in her thirties or forties with Graves' ophthalmopathy. The specimen was blood. The chain employs TRBV10-3 and TRBJ2-7, with 8 nucleotides matching TRBD2. The CDR3 sequence is CAISESGSGVNEQYF. In DNA, the CDR3 is TGTGCCATCAGTGAGTCAGGTAGCGGGGTTAACGAGCAGTACTTC.